The entry below describes one TCR beta chain. No cognate antigen has been identified for it. The sample holds no much larger clone one base away, and base qualities are not on file. The CDR3 sequence holds 13 residues, the cysteine and phenylalanine included. The DNA shown is the 39-base CDR3, in frame from base 1. V loses 2 bases, J loses 2 bases, and the germline ends lie 6 bases apart. These data come from a study of blood T cell repertoires in COVID-19 (dated by TCRdb to 2020 to 2022). Regarding the research as a whole: Collaborator samples came from the United States, Italy and Spain and covered acute and convalescent phases of COVID-19. The prospective study material was composed of cDNA or gDNA derived from T cells, B-cell-depleted T cells, or PBMCs. Deeply sampled blood TCRbeta repertoires from subjects exposed to, actively infected with, or recovered from COVID-19 were included in the dataset. A freely available public database, intended as a resource for researchers studying the immune response to SARS-CoV-2, is where the repertoires were released. Samples came from the ongoing ImmuneRACE study (first 160 participants) plus 1,254 subjects from 6 global collaborators. Sample metadata almost always included a de-identified subject ID, COVID-19 status, age in years and sex. HLA class I and class II types, where available, came from metadata supplied by the sample provider rather than from assay-based typing. Results the study describes overall, beyond this receptor: How much clinical and demographic metadata was included differed by source and by participant, and the metadata was provided uncurated.

The immunoSEQ Assay, a bias-controlled multiplex PCR, was used to amplify TCRbeta CDR3 regions from genomic DNA. The authors' analysis ran thus. The number of nucleated cells in each sample was estimated by amplification of reference gene primers within the assay. Sequence reads were collapsed and filtered to measure the absolute abundance of every unique TCRbeta CDR3 rearrangement. Productive Simpson clonality was computed per sample as the square root of Simpson's diversity index over productive rearrangements. Not all clones reach the TCRdb copy of this immuneACCESS table, which keeps in-frame sequences only. Checked studies attribute under half of the gap to unresolved V genes and leave the rest unexplained. That table furnishes V, J and clone size, whereas the DNA furnished D and trimming. This sample comprises some 140,000 clones, roughly 82% of them detected only once. Around 13% of the sample is in the top ten clones.

Whole blood was collected in K2EDTA tubes by collaborating institutions according to the institutions' own protocols. For TCRbeta analysis, collaborators shipped samples in one of three forms: frozen whole blood, isolated PBMCs, or DNA extracted from either of those sample types. Sequencing was performed on peripheral blood. The chain is made from TRBV12-3 or TRBV12-4 and TRBJ1-2, and the D gene may be TRBD1, 6 bases matching. The receptor was derived from a man of 80 years or more with acute or convalescent COVID-19. The nucleotide sequence reads as follows: TGTGCCAGCAGTTTAAGGGGGAACTATGGCTACACCTTC. Translation gives CASSLRGNYGYTF.